This entry lists 8 T cell receptor beta chains sequenced from one sample in a study of PD-L1 blockade in urothelial cancer (dated by TCRdb to 2016 to 2017). The protocol used for the library was the immunoSEQ multiplex PCR assay. TCRdb took this table from immuneACCESS and kept in-frame rearrangements with V and J called. Such tables lack part of the clones; where checked against another copy, unresolved V genes explain under half of the gap, and the rest is unexplained. This sample gives 35,000 or so clones in total; around 34% of them show up just once. Around 10% of the sample goes to the ten largest clones. The intended sense of this specimen's time point label: pretreatment tumor sample. The sample was tumor tissue, taken before atezolizumab (anti-PD-L1) treatment. The receptors were gathered from a man aged 55-75 years with urothelial cancer.

The gene calls are TRBV19 and TRBJ2-1; 7 bases match TRBD2. The CDR3 covers 16 residues. V shed 4 bases and J 0 bases; nucleotides not matched to a gene: 6. Germline V gene sequence: CDR1 LNHDA, CDR2 SQIVND (reference sequence). CDR3 sequence reads: CASSKGLADSYNEQFF. Here the CDR3 DNA reads TGTGCCAGTAGTAAGGGGCTAGCGGACTCCTACAATGAGCAGTTCTTC.

This clone turned up a few times. The J gene is TRBJ2-4, the V gene TRBV6-8, with 10 bases matching TRBD1. This CDR3 comprises 17 residues. Germline V CDR1 and CDR2: MNHGY, SAAAGT. V gave up 2 bases and J gave up 0 bases; unmatched junction bases: 4. The CDR3 protein is CASSYDRGQPAKNIQYF. Here the CDR3 DNA reads TGTGCCAGCAGTTACGACAGGGGGCAACCAGCCAAAAACATTCAGTACTTC.

The rearrangement links TRBV18 to TRBJ1-1; possibly TRBD1 for D (6 bases). The CDR3 consists of 17 residues. Germline V lookup: CDR1 KGHSH, CDR2 LQKENI. V was pared by 3 bases and J by 0 bases, with 17 bases between. CDR3 in DNA: TGTGCCAGCTCACCCTCTCGACAGGAGCTCATGAACACTGAAGCTTTCTTT. Its protein product is CASSPSRQELMNTEAFF.

This chain joins TRBV18 and TRBJ1-3; D is uncertain. Germline CDR1 and CDR2: KGHSH and LQKENI. V was trimmed by 3 bases and J by 0 bases, leaving 12 bases between them. This CDR3 is 16 amino acids long. The CDR3 is CASSPPVLSSGNTIYF. The DNA for the CDR3 is TGTGCCAGCTCACCGCCGGTTCTAAGCTCTGGAAACACCATATATTTT.

V is TRBV6-7 and J is TRBJ2-7; 10 positions match TRBD1. TRBV6-7 is identified as an open reading frame with a role that is uncertain. V lost 6 bases to trimming and J lost 6 bases; unmatched junction nucleotides: 11. The CDR3 is made up of 15 amino acids. This chain's CDR3 is CASRYDRGRGGEQYF. The CDR3 DNA is TGTGCCAGCAGGTATGACAGGGGGCGAGGTGGCGAGCAGTACTTC.

The table lists this clone with a few counts. This chain connects TRBV6-8 to TRBJ1-1, with D unresolved. The CDR3 is made up of 14 amino acids. From germline, CDR1 is MNHGY and CDR2 SAAAGT. Between the trimmed V and J ends, which lost 0 bases and 10 bases, there was a span of 15 bases. CDR3 nucleotides: TGTGCCAGCAGTTACTCGAGCACCCGGGGAGGAGCTTTCTTT. It specifies CASSYSSTRGGAFF.

This clone has more than one count but fewer than ten. The chain couples TRBV5-1 to TRBJ2-3, with 7 positions matching TRBD2. The CDR3 runs 18 residues. Trimming removed 4 bases from V and 0 bases from J; junction bases left unmatched: 14. CDR1 and CDR2 from the germline V gene are SGHRS and YFSETQ. The CDR3 nucleotides read TGCGCCAGCAGCCAAGAAGCTTACGGCGGGAGTAGCACAGATACGCAGTATTTT. Its protein is CASSQEAYGGSSTDTQYF.

V usage is TRBV11-3 and J usage is TRBJ2-7; 7 bases map to TRBD2. Unmatched junction bases numbered 4, after V lost 3 bases and J lost 2 bases. The CDR3 is made up of 14 amino acids. The germline V gene has CDR1 SGHNT and CDR2 YENEEA. CDR3 DNA sequence: TGTGCCAGCAGCTTTGGCGGGGGTACCTACGAGCAGTACTTC. It codes for CASSFGGGTYEQYF.